The clone carrying this TCR beta chain was recorded only once. This record comes from a study of graft-versus-host responses after intestinal transplantation. The repertoire was sequenced with immunoSEQ multiplex PCR; TCRdb's copy has only in-frame clones and lacks some. The sample records some 4,700 clones, 25% to 35% being singletons. The germline gives CDR1 MDHEN, CDR2 SYDVKM. This CDR3 is built from 16 residues. Trimming removed 5 bases at V and 2 bases at J, with 16 bases between. With roughly 200,000 irradiated, violet-dye-labeled stimulator cells, roughly 200,000 CFSE-labeled responder cells were plated.

The sequence was obtained from a human patient who was an organ donor for intestinal transplantation. This specimen consisted of alloreactive CD8+ T cells from a mixed lymphocyte reaction culture, obtained before transplantation. The subset: CFSE-low proliferating T cells sorted from approximately 6-day pre-transplant mixed lymphocyte reaction (GvH or HvG direction). The chain joins TRBV28 to TRBJ2-1, with D perhaps matching TRBD1 (6 bases). DNA of the CDR3: TGTGCCAGCAGTCCGATCAGGGGTACTACCTACAATGAGCAGTTCTTC. This codes for CASSPIRGTTYNEQFF.